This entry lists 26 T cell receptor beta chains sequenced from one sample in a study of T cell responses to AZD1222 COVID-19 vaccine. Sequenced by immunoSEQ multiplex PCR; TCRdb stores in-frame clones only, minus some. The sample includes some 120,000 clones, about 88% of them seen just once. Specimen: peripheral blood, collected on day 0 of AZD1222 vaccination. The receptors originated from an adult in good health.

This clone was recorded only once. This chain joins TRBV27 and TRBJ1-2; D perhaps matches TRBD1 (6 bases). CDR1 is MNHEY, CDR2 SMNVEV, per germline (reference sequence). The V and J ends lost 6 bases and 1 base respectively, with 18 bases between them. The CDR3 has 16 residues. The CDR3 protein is CASSSRQDYLNYGYTF. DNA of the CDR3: TGTGCCAGCAGCTCTAGACAGGACTATCTTAACTATGGCTACACCTTC.

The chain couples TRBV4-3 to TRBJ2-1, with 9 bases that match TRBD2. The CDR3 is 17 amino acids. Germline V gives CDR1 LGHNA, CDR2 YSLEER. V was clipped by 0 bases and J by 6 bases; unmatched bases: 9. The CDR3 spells CASSQDPARGGLNEQFF. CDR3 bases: TGCGCCAGCAGCCAAGATCCCGCGCGGGGGGGCCTCAATGAGCAGTTCTTC.

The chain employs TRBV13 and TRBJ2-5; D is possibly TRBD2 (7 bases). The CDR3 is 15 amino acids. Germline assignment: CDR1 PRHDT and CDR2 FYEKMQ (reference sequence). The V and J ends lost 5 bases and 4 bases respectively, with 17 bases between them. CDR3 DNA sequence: TGTGCCAGCAGCCCCGAGGGGGGGGCCCGAGAGACCCAGTACTTC. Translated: CASSPEGGARETQYF. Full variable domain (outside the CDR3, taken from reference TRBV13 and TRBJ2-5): AAGVIQSPRHLIKEKRETATLKCYPIPRHDTVYWYQQGPGQDPQFLISFYEKMQSDKGSIPDRFSAQQFSDYHSELNMSSLELGDSALYFCASSPEGGARETQYFGPGTRLLVL.

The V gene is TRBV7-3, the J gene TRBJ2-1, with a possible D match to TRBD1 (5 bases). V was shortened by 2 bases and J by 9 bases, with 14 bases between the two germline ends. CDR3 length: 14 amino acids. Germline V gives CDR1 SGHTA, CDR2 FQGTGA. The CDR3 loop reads CASSLSFTQGEQFF. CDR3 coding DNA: TGTGCCAGCAGCTTATCGTTCACCCAGGGTGAGCAGTTCTTC.

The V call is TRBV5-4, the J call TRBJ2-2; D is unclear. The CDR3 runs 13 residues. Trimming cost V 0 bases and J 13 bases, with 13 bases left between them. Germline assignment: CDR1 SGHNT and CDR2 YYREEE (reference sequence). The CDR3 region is CASSLAVDTLLFF. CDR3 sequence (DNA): TGTGCCAGCAGCTTGGCGGTCGACACCCTGCTGTTTTTT.

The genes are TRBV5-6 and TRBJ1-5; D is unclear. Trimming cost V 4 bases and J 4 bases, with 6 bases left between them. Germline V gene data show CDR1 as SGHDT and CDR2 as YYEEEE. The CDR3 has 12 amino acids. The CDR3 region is CASSLQNQPQHF. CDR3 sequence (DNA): TGTGCCAGCAGCCTGCAGAATCAGCCCCAGCATTTT.

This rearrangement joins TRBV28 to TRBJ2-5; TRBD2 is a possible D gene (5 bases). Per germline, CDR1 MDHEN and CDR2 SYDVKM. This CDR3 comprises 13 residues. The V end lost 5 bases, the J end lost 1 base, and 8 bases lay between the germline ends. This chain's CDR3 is CASSRTVQETQYF. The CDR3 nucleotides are TGTGCCAGCAGTCGGACTGTCCAAGAGACCCAGTACTTC.

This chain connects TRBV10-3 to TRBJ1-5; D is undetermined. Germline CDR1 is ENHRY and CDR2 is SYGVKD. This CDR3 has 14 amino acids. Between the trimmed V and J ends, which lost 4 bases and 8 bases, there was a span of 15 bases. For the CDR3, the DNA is TGTGCCATCAGTGTCGGGGAGGAGGCTGAGCCCCAGCATTTT. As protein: CAISVGEEAEPQHF.

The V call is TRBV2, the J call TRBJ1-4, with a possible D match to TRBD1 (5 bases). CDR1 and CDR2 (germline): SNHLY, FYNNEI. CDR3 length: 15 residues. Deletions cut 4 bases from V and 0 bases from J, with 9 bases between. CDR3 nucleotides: TGTGCCAGCAGTGCTGAGGGGACAACTAATGAAAAACTGTTTTTT. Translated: CASSAEGTTNEKLFF. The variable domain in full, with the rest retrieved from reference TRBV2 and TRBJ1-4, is EPEVTQTPSHQVTQMGQEVILRCVPISNHLYFYWYRQILGQKVEFLVSFYNNEISEKSEIFDDQFSVERPDGSNFTLKIRSTKLEDSAMYFCASSAEGTTNEKLFFGSGTQLSVL.

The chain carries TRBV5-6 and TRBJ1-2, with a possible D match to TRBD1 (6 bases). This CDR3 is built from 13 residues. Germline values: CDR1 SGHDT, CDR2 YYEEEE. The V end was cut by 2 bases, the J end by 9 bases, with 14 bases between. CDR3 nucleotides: TGTGCCAGCAGCTTTGGAACAGGGAGTAGCTACACCTTC. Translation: CASSFGTGSSYTF.

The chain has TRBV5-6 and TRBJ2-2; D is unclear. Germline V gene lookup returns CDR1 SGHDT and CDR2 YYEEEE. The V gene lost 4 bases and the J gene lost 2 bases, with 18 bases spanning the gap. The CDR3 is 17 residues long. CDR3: CASSAPAETLNTGELFF. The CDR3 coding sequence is TGTGCCAGCAGCGCTCCCGCCGAGACTCTCAACACCGGGGAGCTGTTTTTT.

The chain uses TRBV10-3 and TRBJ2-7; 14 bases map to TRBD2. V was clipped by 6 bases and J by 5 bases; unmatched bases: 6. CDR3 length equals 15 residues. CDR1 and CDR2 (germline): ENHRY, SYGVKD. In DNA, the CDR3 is TGTGCCATCAGAATTCGGACTAGCGGGGGGCACGAGCAGTACTTC. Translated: CAIRIRTSGGHEQYF.

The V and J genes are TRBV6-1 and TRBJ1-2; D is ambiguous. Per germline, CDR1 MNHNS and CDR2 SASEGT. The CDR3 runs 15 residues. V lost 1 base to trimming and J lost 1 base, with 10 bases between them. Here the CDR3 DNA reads TGTGCCAGCAGTGAAGTACTGGTCAGTAACTATGGCTACACCTTC. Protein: CASSEVLVSNYGYTF.

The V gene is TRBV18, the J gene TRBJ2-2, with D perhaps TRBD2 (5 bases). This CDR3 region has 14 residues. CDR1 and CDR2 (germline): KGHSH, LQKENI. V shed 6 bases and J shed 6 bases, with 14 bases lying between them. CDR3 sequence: CASSPLAEAGELFF. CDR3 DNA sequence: TGTGCCAGCTCCCCCCTGGCGGAGGCCGGGGAGCTGTTTTTT.

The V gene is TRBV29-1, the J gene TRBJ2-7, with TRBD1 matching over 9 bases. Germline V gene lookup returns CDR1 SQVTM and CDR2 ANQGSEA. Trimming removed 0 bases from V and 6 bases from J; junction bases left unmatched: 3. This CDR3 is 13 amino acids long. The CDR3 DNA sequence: TGCAGCGTTGAAGAACAGGGGGCGACCGAGCAGTACTTC. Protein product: CSVEEQGATEQYF.

The CDR3 reads CATRRGATTEAFF. In DNA, the CDR3 is TGTGCCACCCGAAGAGGGGCGACCACTGAAGCTTTCTTT. V is TRBV15 and J is TRBJ1-1; maybe TRBD1 (5 bases). CDR3 length: 13 amino acids. The V end was cut by 8 bases, the J end by 4 bases, with 14 bases between. The germline gives CDR1 LNHNV, CDR2 YYDKDF (reference sequence).

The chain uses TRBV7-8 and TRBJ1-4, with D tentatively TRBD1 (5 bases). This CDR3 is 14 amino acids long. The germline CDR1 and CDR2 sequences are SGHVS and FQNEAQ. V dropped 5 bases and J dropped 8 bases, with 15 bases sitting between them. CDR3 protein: CASSRGVAGEKLFF. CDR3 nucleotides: TGTGCCAGCAGCCGAGGGGTGGCAGGGGAAAAACTGTTTTTT.

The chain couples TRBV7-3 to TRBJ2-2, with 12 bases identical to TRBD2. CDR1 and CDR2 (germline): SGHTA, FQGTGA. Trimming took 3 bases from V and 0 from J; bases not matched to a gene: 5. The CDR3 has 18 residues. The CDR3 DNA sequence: TGTGCCAGCAGCTTGTCTAGCGGGGGGGTTACGAACACCGGGGAGCTGTTTTTT. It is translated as CASSLSSGGVTNTGELFF.

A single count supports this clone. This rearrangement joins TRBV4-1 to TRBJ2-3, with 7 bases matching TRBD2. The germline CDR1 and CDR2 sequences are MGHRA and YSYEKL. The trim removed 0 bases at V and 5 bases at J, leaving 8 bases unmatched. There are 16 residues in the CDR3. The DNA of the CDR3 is TGCGCCAGCAGCCAAGATCGGGCGGGAGTGAGAGATACGCAGTATTTT. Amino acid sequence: CASSQDRAGVRDTQYF.

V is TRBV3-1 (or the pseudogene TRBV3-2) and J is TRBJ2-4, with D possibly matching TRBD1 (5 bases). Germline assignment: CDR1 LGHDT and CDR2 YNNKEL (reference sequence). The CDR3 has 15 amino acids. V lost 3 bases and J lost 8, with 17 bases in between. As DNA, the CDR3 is TGTGCCAGCAGCCAGAAACAGGCCCCGGAGTACATTCAGTACTTC. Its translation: CASSQKQAPEYIQYF.

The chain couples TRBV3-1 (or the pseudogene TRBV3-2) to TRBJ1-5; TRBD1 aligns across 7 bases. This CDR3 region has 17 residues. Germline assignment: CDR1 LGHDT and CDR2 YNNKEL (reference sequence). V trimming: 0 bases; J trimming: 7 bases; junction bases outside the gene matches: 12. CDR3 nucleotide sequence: TGTGCCAGCAGCCAAGACCGGGCGGAGACAGGGAGGCAGCCCCAGCATTTT. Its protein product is CASSQDRAETGRQPQHF.

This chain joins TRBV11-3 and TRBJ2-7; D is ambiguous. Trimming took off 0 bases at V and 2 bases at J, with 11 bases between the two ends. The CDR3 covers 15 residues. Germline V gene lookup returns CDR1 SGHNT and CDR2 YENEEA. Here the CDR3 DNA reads TGTGCCAGCAGCTTAGATGGAGACAATGCCTACGAGCAGTACTTC. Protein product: CASSLDGDNAYEQYF.

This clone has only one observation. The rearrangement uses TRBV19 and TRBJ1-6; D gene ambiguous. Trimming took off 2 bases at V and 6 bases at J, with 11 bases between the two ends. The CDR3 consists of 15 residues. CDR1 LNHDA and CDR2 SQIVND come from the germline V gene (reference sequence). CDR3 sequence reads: CASSITGSFNSPLHF. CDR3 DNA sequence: TGTGCCAGTAGTATAACGGGATCTTTTAATTCACCCCTCCACTTT.

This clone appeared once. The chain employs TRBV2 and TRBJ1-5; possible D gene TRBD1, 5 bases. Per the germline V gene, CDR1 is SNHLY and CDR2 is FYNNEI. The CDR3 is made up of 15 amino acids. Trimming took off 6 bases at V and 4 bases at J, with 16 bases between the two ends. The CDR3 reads CASSGDGLSNQPQHF. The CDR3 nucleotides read TGTGCCAGCAGCGGGGACGGCCTCTCGAATCAGCCCCAGCATTTT.

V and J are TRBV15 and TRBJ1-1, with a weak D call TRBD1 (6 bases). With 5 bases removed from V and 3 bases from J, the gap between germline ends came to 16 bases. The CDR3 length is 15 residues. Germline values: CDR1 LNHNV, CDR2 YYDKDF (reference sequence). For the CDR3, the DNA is TGTGCCACCAGCGCGAGACAGGCCAGGGACACTGAAGCTTTCTTT. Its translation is CATSARQARDTEAFF.

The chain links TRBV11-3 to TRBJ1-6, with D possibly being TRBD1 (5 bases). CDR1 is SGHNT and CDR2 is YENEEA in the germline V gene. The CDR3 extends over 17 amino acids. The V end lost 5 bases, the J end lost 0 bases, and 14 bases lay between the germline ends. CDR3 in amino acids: CASSRTGLSSYNSPLHF. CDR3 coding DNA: TGTGCCAGCAGCCGGACGGGACTCAGCTCCTATAATTCACCCCTCCACTTT. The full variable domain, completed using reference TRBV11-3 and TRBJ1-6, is EAGVVQSPRYKIIEKKQPVAFWCNPISGHNTLYWYLQNLGQGPELLIRYENEEAVDDSQLPKDRFSAERLKGVDSTLKIQPAELGDSAVYLCASSRTGLSSYNSPLHFGNGTRLTVT.